The rows below give T cell receptor beta chains drawn from one sample of a study of blood T cell repertoires in COVID-19. Generated by immunoSEQ multiplex PCR, the TCRdb table keeps only in-frame clones and is missing some. Here the sample spans approximately 300,000 clones, roughly 86% being singletons. What was sequenced was peripheral blood. These receptor sequences come from a woman between 25 and 40 years old with COVID-19, enrolled during active disease. CDR3s include the opening cysteine and the closing phenylalanine or tryptophan. The D gene is left open where the match is weak. The listing skips clone size in some rows; elsewhere it reads once, few, many or a size class.

j_gene,v_gene,d_gene,abundance,CDR3nt,CDR3aa
TRBJ2-1,TRBV5-1,NA,NA,TGCGCCAGCAGCTTATCAGACAATGAGCAGTTCTTC,CASSLSDNEQFF
TRBJ2-7,TRBV19,NA,NA,TGTGCCAGTTCCGGCGGGCCCGCCCCCTACGAGCAGTACTTC,CASSGGPAPYEQYF
TRBJ1-1,TRBV5-1,TRBD1,NA,TGCGCCAGCAGCGTCCCCGGGACAGGGAACACTGAAGCTTTCTTT,CASSVPGTGNTEAFF
TRBJ1-1,TRBV11-1,NA,once,TGTGCCAGCAGCTTCGGACAGCCCGGGGCCACTGAAGCTTTCTTT,CASSFGQPGATEAFF
TRBJ1-5,TRBV18,NA,NA,TGTGCCAGCTCACCGGGAGGCCGCAATCAGCCCCAGCATTTT,CASSPGGRNQPQHF
TRBJ2-3,TRBV20-1,NA,NA,TGCAGTGACAGCCCAGATACGCAGTATTTT,CSDSPDTQYF
TRBJ2-3,TRBV5-1,TRBD2,NA,TGCGCCAGCAGCTTGGAGGCTAGCGGGGGACCAAATACGCAGTATTTT,CASSLEASGGPNTQYF
TRBJ1-4,TRBV18,NA,NA,TGTGCCAGCTCACCCTACAGGGACGTAGAAGAAAAACTGTTTTTT,CASSPYRDVEEKLFF
TRBJ2-3,TRBV18,NA,NA,TGTGCCAGCTCACCCCTGACACTTAACACAGATACGCAGTATTTT,CASSPLTLNTDTQYF
TRBJ1-4,TRBV18,NA,NA,TGTGCCAGCTCACCCAGGACAGTTGAAAAACTGTTTTTT,CASSPRTVEKLFF
TRBJ2-1,TRBV27,TRBD1,few,TGTGCCAGCAGTTTAACAGGGGGCGGCTACAATGAGCAGTTCTTC,CASSLTGGGYNEQFF
TRBJ1-3,TRBV30,NA,NA,TGTGCCTGGGTCCCTCGTCTGGCAGCTGGAAACACCATATATTTT,CAWVPRLAAGNTIYF
TRBJ1-6,TRBV30,TRBD1,NA,TGTGCCTGGAGGACAGGGGGGAATTCACCCCTCCACTTT,CAWRTGGNSPLHF
TRBJ2-7,TRBV10-3,NA,few,TGTGCCATCAGTGAGGGACAGACTACCTACGAGCAGTACTTC,CAISEGQTTYEQYF
TRBJ2-1,TRBV6-5,TRBD1,NA,TGTGCCAGCAGGGAGAGGGCAGGGGGCAATGAGCAGTTCTTC,CASRERAGGNEQFF
TRBJ1-4,TRBV2,NA,few,TGTGCCAGCATGAGGGTACACGGAGATGAAAAACTGTTTTTT,CASMRVHGDEKLFF
TRBJ2-2,TRBV11-3,NA,NA,TGTGCCAGCAGCCCAGACATGTACACCGGGGAGCTGTTTTTT,CASSPDMYTGELFF
TRBJ2-2,TRBV15,TRBD2,NA,TGTGCCACCAGCAGAGATCGGGGGGTCACCGGGGAGCTGTTTTTT,CATSRDRGVTGELFF
TRBJ2-7,TRBV11-2,NA,NA,TGTGCCAGCAGCTTCGACTCACCCTACGAGCAGTACTTC,CASSFDSPYEQYF
TRBJ1-2,TRBV5-1,NA,few,TGCGCCAGCAGCTTGGCCTTCACAACAGCTAACTATGGCTACACCTTC,CASSLAFTTANYGYTF
TRBJ1-2,TRBV5-1,NA,once,TGCGCCAGCAGCTACTCCACTCGACAGGATATCTATGGCTACACCTTC,CASSYSTRQDIYGYTF
TRBJ2-1,TRBV6-5,NA,NA,TGTGCCAGCAGGTCCAGTTACAATGAGCAGTTCTTC,CASRSSYNEQFF
TRBJ2-1,TRBV18,TRBD1,NA,TGTGCCAGCTCACAACAGGGGATCCACAATGAGCAGTTCTTC,CASSQQGIHNEQFF
TRBJ1-6,TRBV9,NA,NA,TGTGCCAGCAGCGAAGCTCAAGTTTCACCCCTCCACTTT,CASSEAQVSPLHF
TRBJ1-6,TRBV18,TRBD1,NA,TGTGCCAGCTCCCGCCCGGGACAGGGGGTCTATAATTCACCCCTCCACTTT,CASSRPGQGVYNSPLHF
TRBJ2-7,TRBV5-1,TRBD1,NA,TGCGCCAGCAGCTTCGGGGATCAGGGGGCGGGCTACGAGCAGTACTTC,CASSFGDQGAGYEQYF
TRBJ2-3,TRBV6-6,NA,NA,TGTGCCAGCAGTTACTCCAGTACGCAGTATTTT,CASSYSSTQYF
TRBJ1-1,TRBV12-5,TRBD1,NA,TGTGCTAGTGGGGGGGACAGGGCCACTGAAGCTTTCTTT,CASGGDRATEAFF
TRBJ2-1,TRBV18,NA,NA,TGTGCCAGCTCACCCGGTAGCTCCTACAATGAGCAGTTCTTC,CASSPGSSYNEQFF
TRBJ2-7,TRBV4-1,NA,NA,TGCGCCAGCAGCCAAACCCTCCCTGGGCCCTACGAGCAGTACTTC,CASSQTLPGPYEQYF
TRBJ2-2,TRBV7-3,NA,NA,TGTGCCAGCAGCTTAGTGACACACACCGGGGAGCTGTTTTTT,CASSLVTHTGELFF
TRBJ1-1,TRBV5-1,NA,NA,TGCGCCAGCAGCTTGGACAGGAACACTGAAGCTTTCTTT,CASSLDRNTEAFF
TRBJ2-2,TRBV5-5,TRBD1,NA,TGTGCCAGCAGCTTGTCTCCAGGGGGCGGTGTCACCGGGGAGCTGTTTTTT,CASSLSPGGGVTGELFF
TRBJ1-1,TRBV5-1,NA,NA,TGCGCCAGCAGCTTGGCCCGCTCGGGGGGGCTCGCTGAAGCTTTCTTT,CASSLARSGGLAEAFF
TRBJ2-3,TRBV7-3,NA,NA,TGTGCCAGCAGCCTCCTAGGTGGTGCCACAGATACGCAGTATTTT,CASSLLGGATDTQYF
TRBJ2-1,TRBV9,NA,NA,TGTGCCAGCAGCGTAGCGGTAAGCTCCTACAATGAGCAGTTCTTC,CASSVAVSSYNEQFF
TRBJ1-4,TRBV19,TRBD1,NA,TGTGCCAGTAGTATCGGACAGGGGAGGCAAAAACTGTTTTTT,CASSIGQGRQKLFF
TRBJ2-5,TRBV7-3,NA,NA,TGTGCCAGCAGCTTTGGGCAGCAAGAGACCCAGTACTTC,CASSFGQQETQYF
TRBJ2-7,TRBV28,NA,NA,TGTGCCAGCAGTTCGCGGGCCGTCTGGGAGCAGTACTTC,CASSSRAVWEQYF
TRBJ2-3,TRBV6-5,NA,NA,TGTGCCAGCAGCCTCGGAGGGGTTTTAGATACGCAGTATTTT,CASSLGGVLDTQYF
TRBJ1-2,TRBV9,NA,once,TGTGCCAGCAGCGTAGGCGCCAGGGGCTCGTCTGGCTACACCTTC,CASSVGARGSSGYTF
TRBJ2-5,TRBV6-5,NA,NA,TGTGCCAGCAGTTACGGACAGCCAGAGACCCAGTACTTC,CASSYGQPETQYF